This T cell receptor beta chain emerged from a study of T cells after posttransplantation cyclophosphamide. Study-wide findings and caveats: Later blood repertoires were often dominated by clones from the donor CD8+ memory compartment. Skin or GI-infiltrating T cells shared few TRB sequences with blood.

Cells defined as naive were viable CD3+CD4+ or CD3+CD8+ and CCR7+CD45RA+CD45RO-CD95-CD27+CD28+. Clones were read by immunoSEQ multiplex PCR, and TCRdb kept only the in-frame ones, dropping some. The sample has around 10,000 clones, more than 95% seen once. Worth noting for this clone: Its antigen is unidentified.

Germline V gives CDR1 SEHNR, CDR2 FQNEAQ (reference sequence). This CDR3 has 19 residues. Trimming cost V 3 bases and J 0 bases; bases outside gene matches: 16. The clonotype was recovered from a woman aged 55-70 years in good health, CMV-negative, and a related stem cell transplant donor. The J gene is TRBJ2-5, the V gene TRBV7-9; the match to TRBD1 covers 7 bases. The material sequenced was naive CD4+ T cells sorted from PBMCs. Here the CDR3 DNA reads TGTGCCAGCAGCTTCGGGACAGTGGGTGGATACGGGTACCAAGAGACCCAGTACTTC. This encodes CASSFGTVGGYGYQETQYF.